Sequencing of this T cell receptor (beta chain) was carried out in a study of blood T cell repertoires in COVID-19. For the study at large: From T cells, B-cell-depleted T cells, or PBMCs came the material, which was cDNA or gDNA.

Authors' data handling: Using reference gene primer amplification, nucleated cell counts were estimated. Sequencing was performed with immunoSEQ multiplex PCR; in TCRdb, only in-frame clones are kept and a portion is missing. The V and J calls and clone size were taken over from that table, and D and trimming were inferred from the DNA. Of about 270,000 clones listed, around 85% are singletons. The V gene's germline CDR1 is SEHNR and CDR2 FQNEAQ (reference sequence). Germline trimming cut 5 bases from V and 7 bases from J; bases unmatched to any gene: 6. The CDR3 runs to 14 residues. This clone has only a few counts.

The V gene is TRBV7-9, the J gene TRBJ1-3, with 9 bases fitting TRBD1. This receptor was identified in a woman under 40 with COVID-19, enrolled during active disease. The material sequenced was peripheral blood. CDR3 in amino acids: CASSPGQGMNTIYF. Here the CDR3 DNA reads TGTGCCAGCAGCCCAGGACAGGGGATGAACACCATATATTTT.